The 2 T cell receptor beta chains below were found in one sample sequenced in a study of cytomegalovirus exposure and HLA in healthy donors. The study ran its PCR with 60 Vbeta and 13 Jbeta primers. Sequencing used immunoSEQ multiplex PCR; TCRdb keeps in-frame clones, though not all of them. The repertoire holds about 180,000 clones, 70% to 80% seen once, with 1.4% in the top ten. The specimen sequenced was PBMCs. The receptors shown here come from a woman in her 30s in good health and CMV-seropositive.

J is TRBJ2-2 and V is TRBV4-3; 9 nucleotides agree with TRBD1. CDR3 length: 15 residues. CDR1 is LGHNA, CDR2 YSLEER, per germline. The V segment lost 7 bases and the J segment 5 bases; nucleotides outside the gene matches: 8. The CDR3 region is CASNPDRGSTGELFF. DNA of the CDR3: TGCGCCAGCAACCCGGACAGGGGTAGTACCGGGGAGCTGTTTTTT.

This clone has just a few counts. The chain links TRBV6-6 to TRBJ2-7, with D tentatively TRBD2 (5 bases). CDR3 length: 15 amino acids. Trimming stripped 6 bases from V and 0 bases from J, with 15 bases between. The germline CDR1 and CDR2 sequences are MNHNY and SVGAGI (reference sequence). The CDR3 sequence: CASRLLGESSYEQYF. The CDR3 coding sequence is TGTGCCAGCAGACTCCTTGGGGAGAGCTCCTACGAGCAGTACTTC.